This T cell receptor (beta chain) was sequenced for a study of CD8 T cells in Susac syndrome. The V gene's germline CDR1 is SQVTM and CDR2 ANQGSEA. CDR3 length: 15 residues. Trimming took 0 bases from V and 3 from J, leaving 15 bases between them. TEMRA cells were FACS-enriched and CD8+ and CD4+ T cells negatively isolated. RNA was extracted with the RNeasy kit, and a quantity of roughly 0.45 to 1 ug was reverse transcribed using random hexamers. Coverage of TCR beta CDR3 amplification by immunoSEQ multiplex PCR extended to 54 Vbeta and 13 Jbeta. Each CDR3 protein gets one entry after TCRdb re-called the immunoSEQ multiplex PCR reads with MiXCR. The data contain some 260,000 distinct CDR3 sequences, around 83% of them singletons.

The V gene is TRBV29-1, the J gene TRBJ2-7; a weak D match, TRBD1 (6 bases). The sequenced material came from CD8+ T cells from PBMCs. This TCR came from a human donor with multiple sclerosis. CDR3 loop: CSVEDLQGLVYEQYF. DNA for the CDR3: TGCAGCGTTGAAGATCTTCAGGGGCTAGTCTACGAGCAGTACTTC.